Reported below is one T cell receptor beta chain. This specimen belongs to a study of cytomegalovirus exposure and HLA in healthy donors. It was with 60 Vbeta and 13 Jbeta primers that the PCR ran. The protocol was immunoSEQ multiplex PCR, while the TCRdb copy is restricted to in-frame clones and leaves out a portion. The sample lists approximately 140,000 clones; approximately 82% were seen once. Sequenced input: PBMCs. The receptor was derived from a boy younger than 10 in good health and CMV-seronegative.

CDR3 nucleotide sequence: TGTGCCAGCAGCCCCGGGGGTACGCAGTATTTT. This codes for CASSPGGTQYF. This chain links TRBV6-5 with TRBJ2-3; a possible D gene is TRBD2 (6 bases). The CDR3 has 11 residues. Trimming cost V 6 bases and J 8 bases, with 9 bases left between them. Germline V gene sequence: CDR1 MNHEY, CDR2 SVGAGI.